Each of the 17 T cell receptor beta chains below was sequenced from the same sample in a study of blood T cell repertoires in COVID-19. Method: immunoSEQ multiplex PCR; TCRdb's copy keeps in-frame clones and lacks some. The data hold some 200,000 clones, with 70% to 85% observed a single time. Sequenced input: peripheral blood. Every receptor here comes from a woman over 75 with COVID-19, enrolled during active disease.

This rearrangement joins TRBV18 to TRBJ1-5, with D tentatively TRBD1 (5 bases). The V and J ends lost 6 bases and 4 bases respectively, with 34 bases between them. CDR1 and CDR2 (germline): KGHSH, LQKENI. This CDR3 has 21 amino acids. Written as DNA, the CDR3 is TGTGCCAGCTCCCAGGCGTTTTTTGGGACTTCATCTCTTCTCCGAAATCAGCCCCAGCATTTT. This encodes CASSQAFFGTSSLLRNQPQHF.

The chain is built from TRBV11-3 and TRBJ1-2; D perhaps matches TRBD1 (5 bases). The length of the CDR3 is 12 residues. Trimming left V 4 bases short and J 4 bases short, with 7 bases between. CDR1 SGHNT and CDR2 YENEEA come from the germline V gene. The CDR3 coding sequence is TGTGCCAGCAGCTCCCAGGGCTATGGCTACACCTTC. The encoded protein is CASSSQGYGYTF. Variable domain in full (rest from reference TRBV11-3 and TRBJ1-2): EAGVVQSPRYKIIEKKQPVAFWCNPISGHNTLYWYLQNLGQGPELLIRYENEEAVDDSQLPKDRFSAERLKGVDSTLKIQPAELGDSAVYLCASSSQGYGYTFGSGTRLTVV.

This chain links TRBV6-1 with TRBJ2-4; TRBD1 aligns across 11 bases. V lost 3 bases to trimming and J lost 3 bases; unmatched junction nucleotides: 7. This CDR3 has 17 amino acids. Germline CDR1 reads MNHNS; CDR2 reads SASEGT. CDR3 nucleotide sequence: TGTGCCAGCAGTGACGGACAGGGGGCGAGGGTCAAAAACATTCAGTACTTC. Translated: CASSDGQGARVKNIQYF.

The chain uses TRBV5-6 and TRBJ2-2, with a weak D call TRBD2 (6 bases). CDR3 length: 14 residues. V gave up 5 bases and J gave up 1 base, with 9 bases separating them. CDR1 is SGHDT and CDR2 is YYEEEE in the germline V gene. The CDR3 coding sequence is TGTGCCAGCAGATACGGGGGGAACACCGGGGAGCTGTTTTTT. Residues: CASRYGGNTGELFF. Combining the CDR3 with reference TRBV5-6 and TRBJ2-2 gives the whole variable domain DAGVTQSPTHLIKTRGQQVTLRCSPKSGHDTVSWYQQALGQGPQFIFQYYEEEERQRGNFPDRFSGHQFPNYSSELNVNALLLGDSALYLCASRYGGNTGELFFGEGSRLTVL.

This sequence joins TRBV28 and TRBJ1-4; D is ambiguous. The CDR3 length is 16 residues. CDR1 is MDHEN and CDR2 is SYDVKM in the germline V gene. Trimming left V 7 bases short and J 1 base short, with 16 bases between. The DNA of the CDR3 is TGTGCCAGCACCGAGCCCGGGGTAGTAACTAATGAAAAACTGTTTTTT. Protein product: CASTEPGVVTNEKLFF. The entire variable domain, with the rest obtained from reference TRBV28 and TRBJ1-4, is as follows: DVKVTQSSRYLVKRTGEKVFLECVQDMDHENMFWYRQDPGLGLRLIYFSYDVKMKEKGDIPEGYSVSREKKERFSLILESASTNQTSMYLCASTEPGVVTNEKLFFGSGTQLSVL.

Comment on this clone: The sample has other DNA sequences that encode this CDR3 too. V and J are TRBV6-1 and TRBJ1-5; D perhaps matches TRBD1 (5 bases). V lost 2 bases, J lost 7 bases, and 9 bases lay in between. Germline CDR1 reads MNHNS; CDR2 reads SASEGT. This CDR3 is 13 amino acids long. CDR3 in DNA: TGTGCCAGCAGTGAACAGGGTGGACAGCCCCAGCATTTT. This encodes CASSEQGGQPQHF.

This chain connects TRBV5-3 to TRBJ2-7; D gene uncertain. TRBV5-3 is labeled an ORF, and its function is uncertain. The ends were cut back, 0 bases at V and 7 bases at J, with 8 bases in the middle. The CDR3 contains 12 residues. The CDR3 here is CARSLERGEQYF. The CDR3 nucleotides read TGTGCCAGAAGCTTGGAGCGTGGAGAGCAGTACTTC.

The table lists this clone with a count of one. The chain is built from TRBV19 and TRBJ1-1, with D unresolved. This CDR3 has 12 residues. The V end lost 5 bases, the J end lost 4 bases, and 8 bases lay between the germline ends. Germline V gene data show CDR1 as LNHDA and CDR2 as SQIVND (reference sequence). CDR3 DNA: TGTGCCAGTAGTCTCCCAGGCACTGAAGCTTTCTTT. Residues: CASSLPGTEAFF.

The CDR3 DNA reads TGTGCCAGCAGTTTTACGGCGGGGCAGGTTGGCGGCGGGAGCCATGAGCAGTTCTTC. Amino acids: CASSFTAGQVGGGSHEQFF. J is TRBJ2-1 and V is TRBV28; 7 bases line up with TRBD2. The CDR3 runs 19 residues. J was trimmed by 8 bases and V by 3 bases; bases with no gene match: 22. Germline V lookup: CDR1 MDHEN, CDR2 SYDVKM.

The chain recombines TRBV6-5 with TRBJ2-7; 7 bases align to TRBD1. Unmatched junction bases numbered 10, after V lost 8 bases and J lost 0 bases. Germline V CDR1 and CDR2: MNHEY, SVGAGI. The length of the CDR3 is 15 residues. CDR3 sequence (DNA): TGTGCCAGCCGTCTCGCGTGGGACAGCTCCTACGAGCAGTACTTC. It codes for CASRLAWDSSYEQYF.

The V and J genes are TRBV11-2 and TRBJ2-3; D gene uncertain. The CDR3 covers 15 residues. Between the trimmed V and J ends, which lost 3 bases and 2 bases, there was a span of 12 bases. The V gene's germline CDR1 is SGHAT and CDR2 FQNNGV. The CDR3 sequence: CASSFGGGFTDTQYF. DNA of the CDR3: TGTGCCAGCAGCTTTGGCGGCGGATTCACAGATACGCAGTATTTT. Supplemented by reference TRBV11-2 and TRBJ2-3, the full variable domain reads EAGVAQSPRYKIIEKRQSVAFWCNPISGHATLYWYQQILGQGPKLLIQFQNNGVVDDSQLPKDRFSAERLKGVDSTLKIQPAKLEDSAVYLCASSFGGGFTDTQYFGPGTRLTVL.

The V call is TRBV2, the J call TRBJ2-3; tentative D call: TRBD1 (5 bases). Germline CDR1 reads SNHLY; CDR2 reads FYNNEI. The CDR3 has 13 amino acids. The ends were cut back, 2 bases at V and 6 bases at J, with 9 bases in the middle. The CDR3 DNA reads TGTGCCAGCAGTGAAATGCAGGGCGATACGCAGTATTTT. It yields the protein CASSEMQGDTQYF.

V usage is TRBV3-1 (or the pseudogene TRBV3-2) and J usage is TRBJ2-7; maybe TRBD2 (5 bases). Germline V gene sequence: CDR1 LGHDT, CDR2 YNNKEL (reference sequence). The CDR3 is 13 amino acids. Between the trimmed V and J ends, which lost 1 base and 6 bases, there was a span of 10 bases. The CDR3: CASSQVGVAEQYF. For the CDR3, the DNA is TGTGCCAGCAGCCAAGTCGGGGTTGCCGAGCAGTACTTC.

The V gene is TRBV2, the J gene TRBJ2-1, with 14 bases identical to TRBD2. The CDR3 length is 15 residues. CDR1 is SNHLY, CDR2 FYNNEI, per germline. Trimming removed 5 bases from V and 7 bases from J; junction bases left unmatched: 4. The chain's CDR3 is CASSPRTSGGNEQFF. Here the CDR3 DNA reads TGTGCCAGCAGTCCACGGACTAGCGGGGGGAATGAGCAGTTCTTC.

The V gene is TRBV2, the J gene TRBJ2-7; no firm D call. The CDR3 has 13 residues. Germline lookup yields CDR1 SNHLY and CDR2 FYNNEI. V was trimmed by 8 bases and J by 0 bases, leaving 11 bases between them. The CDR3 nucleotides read TGTGCCAGCTCCCGAAGCCTCTCCTACGAGCAGTACTTC. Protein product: CASSRSLSYEQYF. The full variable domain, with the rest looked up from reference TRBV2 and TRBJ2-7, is EPEVTQTPSHQVTQMGQEVILRCVPISNHLYFYWYRQILGQKVEFLVSFYNNEISEKSEIFDDQFSVERPDGSNFTLKIRSTKLEDSAMYFCASSRSLSYEQYFGPGTRLTVT.

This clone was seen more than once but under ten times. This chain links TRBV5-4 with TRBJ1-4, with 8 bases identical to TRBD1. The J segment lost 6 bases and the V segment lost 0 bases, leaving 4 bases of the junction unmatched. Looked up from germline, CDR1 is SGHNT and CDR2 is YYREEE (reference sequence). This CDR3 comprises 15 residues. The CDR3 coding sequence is TGTGCCAGCAGCTTGGGAGGGACAGGACATGAAAAACTGTTTTTT. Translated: CASSLGGTGHEKLFF. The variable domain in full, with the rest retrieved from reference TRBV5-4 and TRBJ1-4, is ETGVTQSPTHLIKTRGQQVTLRCSSQSGHNTVSWYQQALGQGPQFIFQYYREEENGRGNFPPRFSGLQFPNYSSELNVNALELDDSALYLCASSLGGTGHEKLFFGSGTQLSVL.

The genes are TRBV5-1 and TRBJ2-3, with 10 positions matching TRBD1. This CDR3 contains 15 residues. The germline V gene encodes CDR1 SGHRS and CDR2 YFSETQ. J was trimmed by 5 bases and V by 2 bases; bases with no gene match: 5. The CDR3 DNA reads TGCGCCAGCAGCTTTGGACAGGGGGAGGGAGATACGCAGTATTTT. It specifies CASSFGQGEGDTQYF.